The subject of this entry is one T cell receptor (beta chain). Which antigen it targets is not known. Base qualities were left out, and no much larger clone turns up one base away. The library was produced with 5' RACE. Sequencing was performed on a NextSeq 500. The TCR library protocol attached a unique molecular identifier to each TCR cDNA molecule to allow correction of PCR and sequencing errors. The original methods were these. TCR identification, UMI-based error correction and CDR3 extraction were performed with Decombinator tools. TCRs above a frequency of 2 per 1,000, corresponding to the top 1% of the tumor frequency distribution, were defined as expanded. Expanded tumor TCRs were classed as regional if statistically deemed absent (corrected P<0.05) from at least one tumor region, otherwise ubiquitous. Renyi diversity was calculated using the R vegan package after each repertoire was subsampled 100 times to 5,000 TCRs. CDR3 similarity networks were built from amino acid triplet string-kernel similarity, with CDR3s being connected when pairwise similarity was above 0.82. TCRdb reprocessing: public reads trimmed at Q25 with fastp, clones called with MiXCR, in-frame beta chains kept. Rows are combined by CDR3 protein, so each entry shows the most common genes and DNA. TCRdb assigned the V and J calls; the authors' analysis was not used. Within this sample are 7,000 or so distinct CDR3 sequences, with about 10% of them counted one time only. The ten largest clones represent about 10% of the sample.

This sample is part of a study of spatial heterogeneity in lung cancer (dated by TCRdb to about 2019). About the investigation overall: Beta-chain transcripts were consistently detected in greater numbers than alpha-chain transcripts, which likely reflects a higher abundance of beta-chain transcripts. In tumor regions, TCR transcript counts showed a strong correlation with a T cell transcriptional module score derived from matched bulk RNA-seq. In the raw uncorrected reads, each unique combination of TCR and UMI appeared more than ten times on average. In non-small cell lung cancer, the study quantitatively compared TCR alpha and beta repertoires across several tumor regions, matched nontumor lung, and blood. Nonsynonymous mutation counts, determined by whole-exome sequencing of tumor tissue, were related to features of the TCR repertoire. Both alpha and beta chains were TCR-sequenced in roughly 200 tumor regions, 64 matched nontumor lung samples and 56 PBMC samples obtained at surgery.

Taken from cysteine to phenylalanine, the CDR3 has 15 residues. Only the CDR3 DNA stays, 45 bases, in frame from base 1. The junction carries 19 bases between V and J, which are trimmed by 7 bases and 3 bases respectively. Overall study results and their limits: TCR-seq coverage of tumor T cells was estimated at only approximately 7% for alpha chains and about 13% for beta chains. The tumor nonsynonymous mutation count correlated with the number of expanded alpha and beta TCRs within the tumor. Confirming at a functional level the hypothesis that regional TCRs recognize regional mutations was considered to require additional single-cell paired TCR alpha and beta sequencing. Counts of ubiquitous and regional expanded TCRs correlated with counts of ubiquitous and regional nonsynonymous mutations, respectively.

The time point label for this specimen denotes: sample taken at primary tumor resection. The donors were 72 patients from the lung TRACERx cohort who had early-stage, untreated non-small cell lung cancer. Whole RNA extracted from tumor and nontumor lung tissue, or from cryopreserved PBMC samples, was used for TCR sequencing without cell sorting. Only patients for whom sufficient RNA was available from at least two tumor regions were selected for TCR sequencing. Before selection, tumor and adjacent nontumor lung specimens were reviewed by a lung pathologist. The receptor was derived from a female donor with early-stage non-small cell lung cancer. The input for sequencing was lung tumor tissue, taken at surgery. The chain uses TRBV12-3 or TRBV12-4 and TRBJ2-7, with TRBD1 as a weak D call on 6 bases. The DNA is as follows: TGTGCCAGCAATTACCAGTCACAGGGTTTCTACGAGCAGTACTTC. This yields the protein CASNYQSQGFYEQYF.